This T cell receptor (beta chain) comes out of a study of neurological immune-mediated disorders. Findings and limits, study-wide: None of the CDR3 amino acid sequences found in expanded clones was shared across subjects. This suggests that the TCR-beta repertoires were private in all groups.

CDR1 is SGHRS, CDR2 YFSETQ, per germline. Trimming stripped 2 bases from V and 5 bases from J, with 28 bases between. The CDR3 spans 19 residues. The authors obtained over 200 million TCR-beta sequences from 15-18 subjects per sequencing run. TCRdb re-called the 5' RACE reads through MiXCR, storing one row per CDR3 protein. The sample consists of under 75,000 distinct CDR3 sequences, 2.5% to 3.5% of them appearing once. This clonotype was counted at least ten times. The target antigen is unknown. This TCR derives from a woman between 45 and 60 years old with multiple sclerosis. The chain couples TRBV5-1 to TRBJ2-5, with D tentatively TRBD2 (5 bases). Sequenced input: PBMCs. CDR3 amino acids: CASSLGMAPGASRQETQYF. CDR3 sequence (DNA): TGCGCCAGCAGCTTAGGGATGGCGCCCGGTGCTAGCCGGCAGGAGACCCAGTACTTC.